These 4 T cell receptor beta chains were all obtained from the same sample, sequenced in a study of read filtering for tumor transcriptome and immune sequencing. This library used roughly 0.4 ug RNA and molecular barcoded adaptors spanning alpha/delta and beta/gamma chains. TCRdb itself ran the reads through MiXCR, one entry per CDR3 protein. The sample records about 130,000 distinct CDR3 sequences, roughly 13% being singletons. The source material was a population of CD138-negative cells sorted from bone marrow. These receptors came from a donor at least 40 years old with multiple myeloma.

There are a few counts of this clonotype. This sequence may be a read error, since a much larger clone differs from it by one base. In nucleotides, the CDR3 is TGTGCCAGCAGCGTAAATAGTTATAATGCGCAGTTCTTC. Its translation: CASSVNSYNAQFF. V gene TRBV9 combines with J gene TRBJ2-1, with D uncertain. The CDR3 runs to 13 residues. Per the germline V gene, CDR1 is SGDLS and CDR2 is YYNGEE. Complete variable domain (other parts from reference TRBV9 and TRBJ2-1): DSGVTQTPKHLITATGQRVTLRCSPRSGDLSVYWYQQSLDQGLQFLIQYYNGEERAKGNILERFSAQQFPDLHSELNLSSLELGDSALYFCASSVNSYNAQFFGPGTRLTVL.

This clonotype was observed a handful of times. V gene TRBV2 combines with J gene TRBJ2-5; perhaps TRBD2 as D (5 bases). The CDR3 is 13 amino acids. CDR1 is SNHLY and CDR2 is FYNNEI in the germline V gene. Trimming shortened V by 7 bases and J by 5 bases, and 14 bases separated the two germline ends. This CDR3 reads CASNLRWEETQYF. CDR3 in DNA: TGTGCCAGCAACCTAAGGTGGGAGGAGACCCAGTACTTC.

In this sample, this clonotype turned up many times. As DNA, the CDR3 is TGTGCCAGCAGCCCCTTAGCGGGAGGGGCGTACGAGCAGTACTTC. Residues: CASSPLAGGAYEQYF. The rearrangement uses TRBV5-6 and TRBJ2-7, with 11 bases aligning to TRBD2. The CDR3 totals 15 residues. Germline CDR1 reads SGHDT; CDR2 reads YYEEEE. After removal of 4 bases from V and 4 bases from J, the junction contained 7 bases not matched to a gene.

This sequence joins TRBV7-9 and TRBJ1-3; perhaps TRBD1 as D (6 bases). The V end lost 1 base, the J end lost 2 bases, and 9 bases lay between the germline ends. The germline V gene encodes CDR1 SEHNR and CDR2 FQNEAQ (reference sequence). The CDR3 runs to 15 residues. As DNA, the CDR3 is TGTGCCAGCAGCTTAGGGGGGCCTGCTGGAAACACCATATATTTT. This encodes CASSLGGPAGNTIYF.